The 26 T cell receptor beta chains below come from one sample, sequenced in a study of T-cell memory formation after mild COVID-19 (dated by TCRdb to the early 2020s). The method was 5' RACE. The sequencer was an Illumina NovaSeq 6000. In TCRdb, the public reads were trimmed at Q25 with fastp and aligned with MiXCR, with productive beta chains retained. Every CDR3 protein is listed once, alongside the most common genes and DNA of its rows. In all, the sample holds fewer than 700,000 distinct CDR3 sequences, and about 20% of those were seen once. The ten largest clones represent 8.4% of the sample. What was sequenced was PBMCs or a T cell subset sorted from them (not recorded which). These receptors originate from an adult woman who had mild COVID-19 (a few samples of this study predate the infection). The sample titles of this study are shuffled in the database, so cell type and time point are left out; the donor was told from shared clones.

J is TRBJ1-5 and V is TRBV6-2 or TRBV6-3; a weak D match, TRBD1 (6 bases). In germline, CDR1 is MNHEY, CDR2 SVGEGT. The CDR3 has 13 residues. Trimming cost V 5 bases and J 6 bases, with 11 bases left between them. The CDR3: CASSRQGTQPQHF. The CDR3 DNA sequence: TGTGCCAGCAGTCGGCAGGGGACTCAGCCCCAGCATTTT.

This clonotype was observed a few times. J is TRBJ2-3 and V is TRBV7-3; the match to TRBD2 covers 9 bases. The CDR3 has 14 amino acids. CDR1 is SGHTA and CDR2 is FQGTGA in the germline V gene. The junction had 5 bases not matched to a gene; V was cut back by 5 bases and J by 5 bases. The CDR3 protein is CASSRGGGEDTQYF. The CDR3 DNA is TGTGCCAGCAGCCGGGGCGGGGGGGAAGATACGCAGTATTTT.

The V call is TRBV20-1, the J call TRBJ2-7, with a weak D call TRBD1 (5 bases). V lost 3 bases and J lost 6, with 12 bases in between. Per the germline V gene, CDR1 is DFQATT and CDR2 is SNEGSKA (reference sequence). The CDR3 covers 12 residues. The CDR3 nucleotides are TGCAGTGCTAGTCAGGGATTACGCGAGCAGTACTTC. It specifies CSASQGLREQYF.

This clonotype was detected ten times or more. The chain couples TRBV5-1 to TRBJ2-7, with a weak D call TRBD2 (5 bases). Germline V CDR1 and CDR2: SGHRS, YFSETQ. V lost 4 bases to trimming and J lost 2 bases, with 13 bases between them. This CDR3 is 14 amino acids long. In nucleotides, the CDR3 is TGCGCCAGCAGCAATGACCGGGAACCCTACGAGCAGTACTTC. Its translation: CASSNDREPYEQYF.

CDR3 residues: CASSQDTRAGGLRYEQYF. The CDR3 nucleotides read TGCGCCAGCAGCCAAGATACGAGAGCGGGAGGGCTCCGGTACGAGCAGTACTTC. The rearrangement links TRBV4-3 to TRBJ2-7; 10 bases agree with TRBD2. The germline CDR1 and CDR2 sequences are LGHNA and YSLEER. J was trimmed by 4 bases and V by 0 bases; bases with no gene match: 12. This CDR3 spans 18 amino acids.

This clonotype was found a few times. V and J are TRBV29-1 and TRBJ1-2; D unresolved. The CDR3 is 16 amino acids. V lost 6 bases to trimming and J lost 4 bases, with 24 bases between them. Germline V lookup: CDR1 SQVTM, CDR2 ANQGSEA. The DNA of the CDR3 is TGCAGCGTCCGTTTCCCCAGGCATCTAGTTGGCTATGGCTACACCTTC. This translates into CSVRFPRHLVGYGYTF.

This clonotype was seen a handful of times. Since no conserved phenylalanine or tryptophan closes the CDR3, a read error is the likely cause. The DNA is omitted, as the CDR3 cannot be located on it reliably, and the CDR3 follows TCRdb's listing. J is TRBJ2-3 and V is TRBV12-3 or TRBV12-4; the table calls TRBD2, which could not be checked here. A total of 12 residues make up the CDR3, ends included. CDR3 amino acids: CASSSGTSGPQM.

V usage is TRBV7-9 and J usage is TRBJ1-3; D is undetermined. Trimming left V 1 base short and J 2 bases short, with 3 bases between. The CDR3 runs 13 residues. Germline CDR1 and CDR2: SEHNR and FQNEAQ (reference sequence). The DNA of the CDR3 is TGTGCCAGCAGCTTAGGGACTGGAAACACCATATATTTT. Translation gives CASSLGTGNTIYF. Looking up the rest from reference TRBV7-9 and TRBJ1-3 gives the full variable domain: DTGVSQNPRHKITKRGQNVTFRCDPISEHNRLYWYRQTLGQGPEFLTYFQNEAQLEKSRLLSDRFSAERPKGSFSTLEIQRTEQGDSAMYLCASSLGTGNTIYFGEGSWLTVV.

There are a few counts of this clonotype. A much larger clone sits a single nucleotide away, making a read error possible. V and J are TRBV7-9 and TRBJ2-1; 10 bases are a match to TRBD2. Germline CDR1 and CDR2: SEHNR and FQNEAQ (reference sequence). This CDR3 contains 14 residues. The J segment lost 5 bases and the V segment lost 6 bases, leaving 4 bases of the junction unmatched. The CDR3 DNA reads TGTGCCAGCAGAGCTAGCGGGAGCCACAATGAGCAGTTCTTC. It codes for CASRASGSHNEQFF.

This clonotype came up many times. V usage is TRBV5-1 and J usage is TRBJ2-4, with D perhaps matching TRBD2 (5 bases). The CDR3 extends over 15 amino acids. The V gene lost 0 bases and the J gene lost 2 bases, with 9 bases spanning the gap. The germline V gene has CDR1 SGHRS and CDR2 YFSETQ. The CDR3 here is CASSLETGTKNIQYF. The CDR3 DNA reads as TGCGCCAGCAGCTTGGAAACCGGGACCAAAAACATTCAGTACTTC.

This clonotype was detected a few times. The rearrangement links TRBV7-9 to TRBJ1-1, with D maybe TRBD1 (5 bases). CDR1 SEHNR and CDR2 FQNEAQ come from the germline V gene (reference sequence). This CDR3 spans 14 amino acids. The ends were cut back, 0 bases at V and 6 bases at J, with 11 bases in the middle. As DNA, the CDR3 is TGTGCCAGCAGCTTAGCTGGCAGGGAGGCTGAAGCTTTCTTT. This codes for CASSLAGREAEAFF. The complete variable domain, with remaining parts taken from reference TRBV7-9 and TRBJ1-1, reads DTGVSQNPRHKITKRGQNVTFRCDPISEHNRLYWYRQTLGQGPEFLTYFQNEAQLEKSRLLSDRFSAERPKGSFSTLEIQRTEQGDSAMYLCASSLAGREAEAFFGQGTRLTVV.

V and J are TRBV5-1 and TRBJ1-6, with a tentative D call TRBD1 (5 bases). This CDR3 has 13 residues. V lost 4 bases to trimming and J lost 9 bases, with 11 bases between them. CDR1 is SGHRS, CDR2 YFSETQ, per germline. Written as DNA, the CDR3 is TGCGCCAGCAGCATGGGACTAGGTTCACCCCTCCACTTT. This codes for CASSMGLGSPLHF.

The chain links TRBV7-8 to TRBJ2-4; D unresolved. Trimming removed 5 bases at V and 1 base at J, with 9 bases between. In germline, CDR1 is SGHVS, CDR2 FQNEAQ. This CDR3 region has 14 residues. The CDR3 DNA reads TGTGCCAGCAGCCCTCAGGCGGCCAAAAACATTCAGTACTTC. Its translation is CASSPQAAKNIQYF. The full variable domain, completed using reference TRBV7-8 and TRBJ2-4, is GAGVSQSPRYKVAKRGQDVALRCDPISGHVSLFWYQQALGQGPEFLTYFQNEAQLDKSGLPSDRFFAERPEGSVSTLKIQRTQQEDSAVYLCASSPQAAKNIQYFGAGTRLSVL.

The CDR3 nucleotides read TGCGCCAGCAGCTTTGGACAGGCAGAGACAAATGAGCAGTTCTTC. It yields the protein CASSFGQAETNEQFF. The V gene is TRBV5-1, the J gene TRBJ2-1, with 7 bases that match TRBD1. The CDR3 totals 15 residues. With V trimmed by 2 bases and J by 7 bases, 9 bases remained unmatched. Germline CDR1 is SGHRS and CDR2 is YFSETQ.

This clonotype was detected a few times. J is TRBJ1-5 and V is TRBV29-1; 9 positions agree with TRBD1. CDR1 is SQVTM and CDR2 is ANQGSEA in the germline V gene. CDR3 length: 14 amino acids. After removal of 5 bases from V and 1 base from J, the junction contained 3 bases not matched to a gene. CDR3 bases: TGCAGCGTTTCGACAGGGGGAAGCAATCAGCCCCAGCATTTT. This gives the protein CSVSTGGSNQPQHF. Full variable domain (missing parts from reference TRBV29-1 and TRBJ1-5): SAVISQKPSRDICQRGTSLTIQCQVDSQVTMMFWYRQQPGQSLTLIATANQGSEATYESGFVIDKFPISRPNLTFSTLTVSNMSPEDSSIYLCSVSTGGSNQPQHFGDGTRLSIL.

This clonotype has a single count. DNA of the CDR3: TGTGCCAGCAGTTACTCCGGAAAAGGCTATGGCTACACCTTC. As protein: CASSYSGKGYGYTF. This chain uses TRBV6-2 or TRBV6-3 with TRBJ1-2; no clear D gene. There are 14 residues in the CDR3. With 0 bases removed from V and 4 bases from J, the gap between germline ends came to 9 bases. Germline V gene lookup returns CDR1 MNHEY and CDR2 SVGEGT.

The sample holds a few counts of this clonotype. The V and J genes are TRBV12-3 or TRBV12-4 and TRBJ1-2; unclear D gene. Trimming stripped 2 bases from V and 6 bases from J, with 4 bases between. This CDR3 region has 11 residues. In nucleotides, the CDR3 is TGTGCCAGCAGTTTATGGGATGGCTACACCTTC. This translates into CASSLWDGYTF.

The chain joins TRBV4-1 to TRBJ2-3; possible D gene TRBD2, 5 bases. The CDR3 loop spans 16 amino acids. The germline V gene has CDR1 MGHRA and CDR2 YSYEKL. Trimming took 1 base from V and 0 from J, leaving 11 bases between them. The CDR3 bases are TGCGCCAGCAGCCAAGGGGTCCGGGGAAGCACAGATACGCAGTATTTT. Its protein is CASSQGVRGSTDTQYF.

The CDR3 DNA reads as TGTGCCAGCAGTTTGACAGGGGGCGATGATACGCAGTATTTT. Translated: CASSLTGGDDTQYF. The chain links TRBV12-3 or TRBV12-4 to TRBJ2-3; 10 positions match TRBD1. This CDR3 is built from 14 residues. V trimming: 3 bases; J trimming: 6 bases; junction bases outside the gene matches: 3.

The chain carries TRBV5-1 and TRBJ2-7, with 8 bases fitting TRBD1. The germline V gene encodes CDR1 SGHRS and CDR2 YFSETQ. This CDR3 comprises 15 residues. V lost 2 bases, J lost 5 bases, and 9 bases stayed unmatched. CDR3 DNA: TGCGCCAGCAGCTTCGGAGACAGGGGTTGGGACGAGCAGTACTTC. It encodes CASSFGDRGWDEQYF.

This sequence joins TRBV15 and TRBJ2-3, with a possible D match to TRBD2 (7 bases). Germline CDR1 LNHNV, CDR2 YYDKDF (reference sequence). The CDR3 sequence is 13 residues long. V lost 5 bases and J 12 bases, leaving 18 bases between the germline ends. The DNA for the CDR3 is TGTGCCACCAGCTCCCGGGGGGCGGACCCTCAGTATTTT. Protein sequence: CATSSRGADPQYF.

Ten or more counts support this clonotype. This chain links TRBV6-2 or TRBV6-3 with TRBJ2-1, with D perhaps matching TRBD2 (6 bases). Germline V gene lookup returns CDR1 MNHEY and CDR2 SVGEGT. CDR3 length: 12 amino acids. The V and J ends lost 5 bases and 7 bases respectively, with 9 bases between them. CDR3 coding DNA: TGTGCCAGCAGTCCAAGCGGGAATGAGCAGTTCTTC. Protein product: CASSPSGNEQFF.

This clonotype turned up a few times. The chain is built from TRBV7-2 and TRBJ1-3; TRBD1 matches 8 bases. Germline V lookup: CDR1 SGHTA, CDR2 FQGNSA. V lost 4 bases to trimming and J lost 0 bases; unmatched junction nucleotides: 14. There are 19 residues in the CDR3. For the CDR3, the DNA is TGTGCCAGCAGCTCCCAGACAGGGGATCTTAGGTCCTCTGGAAACACCATATATTTT. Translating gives CASSSQTGDLRSSGNTIYF.

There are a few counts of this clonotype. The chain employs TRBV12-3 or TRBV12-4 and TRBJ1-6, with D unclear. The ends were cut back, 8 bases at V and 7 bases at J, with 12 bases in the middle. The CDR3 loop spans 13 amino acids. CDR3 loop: CASGPRQNSPLHF. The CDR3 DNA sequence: TGTGCCAGCGGCCCCCGGCAAAATTCACCCCTCCACTTT.

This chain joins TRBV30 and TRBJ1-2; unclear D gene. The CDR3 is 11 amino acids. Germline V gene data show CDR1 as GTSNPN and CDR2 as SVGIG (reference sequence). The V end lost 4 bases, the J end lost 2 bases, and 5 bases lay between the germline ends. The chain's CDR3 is CAWNVNYGYTF. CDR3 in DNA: TGTGCCTGGAATGTGAACTATGGCTACACCTTC.

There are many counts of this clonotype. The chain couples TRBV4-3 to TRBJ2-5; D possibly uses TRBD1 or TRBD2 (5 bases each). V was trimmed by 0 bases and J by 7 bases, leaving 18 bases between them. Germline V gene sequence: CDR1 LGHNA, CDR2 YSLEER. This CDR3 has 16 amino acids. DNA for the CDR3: TGCGCCAGCAGCCAAGATGAGGGGCTAGCCGAGGGGACCCAGTACTTC. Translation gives CASSQDEGLAEGTQYF.